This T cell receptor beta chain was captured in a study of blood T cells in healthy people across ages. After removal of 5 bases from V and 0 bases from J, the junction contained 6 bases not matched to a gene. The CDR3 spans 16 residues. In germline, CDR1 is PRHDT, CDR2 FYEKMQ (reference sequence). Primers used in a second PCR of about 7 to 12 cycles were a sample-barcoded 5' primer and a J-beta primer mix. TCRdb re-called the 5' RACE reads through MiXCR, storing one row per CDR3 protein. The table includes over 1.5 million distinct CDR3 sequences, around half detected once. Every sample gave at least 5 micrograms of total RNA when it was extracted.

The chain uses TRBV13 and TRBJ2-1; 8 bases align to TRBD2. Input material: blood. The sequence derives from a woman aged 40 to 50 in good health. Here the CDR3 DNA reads TGTGCCAGCAGCACGAGCGGGGGCCGCTCCTACAATGAGCAGTTCTTC. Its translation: CASSTSGGRSYNEQFF.